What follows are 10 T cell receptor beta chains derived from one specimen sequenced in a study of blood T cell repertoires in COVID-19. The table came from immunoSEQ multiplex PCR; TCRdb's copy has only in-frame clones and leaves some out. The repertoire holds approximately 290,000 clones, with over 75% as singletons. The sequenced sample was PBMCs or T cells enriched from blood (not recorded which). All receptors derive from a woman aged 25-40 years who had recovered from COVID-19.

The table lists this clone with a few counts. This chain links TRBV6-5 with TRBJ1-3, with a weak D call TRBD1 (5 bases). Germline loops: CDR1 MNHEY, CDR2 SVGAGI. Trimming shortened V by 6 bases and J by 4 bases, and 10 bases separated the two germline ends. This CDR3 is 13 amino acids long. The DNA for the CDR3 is TGTGCCAGCAGAAGCGGGGGAGGAAACACCATATATTTT. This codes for CASRSGGGNTIYF.

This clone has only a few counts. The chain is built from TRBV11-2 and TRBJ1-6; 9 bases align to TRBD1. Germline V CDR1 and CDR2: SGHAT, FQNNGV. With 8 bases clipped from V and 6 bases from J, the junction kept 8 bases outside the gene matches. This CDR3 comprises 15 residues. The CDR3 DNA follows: TGTGCCAGCGGGGGCGGACAGGGGCGTAATTCACCCCTCCACTTT. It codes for CASGGGQGRNSPLHF.

DNA for the CDR3: TGTGCCAGCAGGCCCCCGGCAGGGGCGGCTTTCTTT. It is translated as CASRPPAGAAFF. This chain uses TRBV6-5 with TRBJ1-1, with D tentatively TRBD1 (6 bases). The CDR3 is 12 residues long. V was pared by 6 bases and J by 11 bases, with 16 bases between. Germline values: CDR1 MNHEY, CDR2 SVGAGI.

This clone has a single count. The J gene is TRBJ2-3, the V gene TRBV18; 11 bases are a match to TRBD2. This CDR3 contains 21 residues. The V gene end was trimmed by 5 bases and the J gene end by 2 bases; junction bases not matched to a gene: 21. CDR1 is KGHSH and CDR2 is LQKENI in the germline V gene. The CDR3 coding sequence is TGTGCCAGCTCAACCCAGACTAGCGGGGAGCAAAAGCAAATTGACACAGATACGCAGTATTTT. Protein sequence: CASSTQTSGEQKQIDTDTQYF.

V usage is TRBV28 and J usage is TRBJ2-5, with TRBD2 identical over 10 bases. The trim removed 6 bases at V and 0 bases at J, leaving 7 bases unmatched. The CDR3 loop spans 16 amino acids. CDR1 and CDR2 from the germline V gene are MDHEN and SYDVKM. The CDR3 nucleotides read TGTGCCAGCAGCCGGGCTAGCGGGAGAAACCAAGAGACCCAGTACTTC. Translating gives CASSRASGRNQETQYF.

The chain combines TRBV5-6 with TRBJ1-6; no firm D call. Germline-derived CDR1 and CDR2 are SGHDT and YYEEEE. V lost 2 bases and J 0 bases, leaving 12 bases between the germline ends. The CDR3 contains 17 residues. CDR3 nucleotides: TGTGCCAGCAGCTTAGGACTCGGAGGCTCCTATAATTCACCCCTCCACTTT. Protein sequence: CASSLGLGGSYNSPLHF.

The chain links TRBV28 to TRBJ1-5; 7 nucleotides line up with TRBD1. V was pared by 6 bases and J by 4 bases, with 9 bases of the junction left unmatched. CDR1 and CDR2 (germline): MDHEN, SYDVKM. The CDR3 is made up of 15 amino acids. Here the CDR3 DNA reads TGTGCCAGCAGGGAAGAGACAGGGAGGAATCAGCCCCAGCATTTT. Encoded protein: CASREETGRNQPQHF.

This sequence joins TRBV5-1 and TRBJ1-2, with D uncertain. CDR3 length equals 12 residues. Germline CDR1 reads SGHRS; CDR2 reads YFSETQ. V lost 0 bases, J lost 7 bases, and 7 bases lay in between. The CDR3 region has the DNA TGCGCCAGCAGCTTGGACAGTAGTGGCTACACCTTC. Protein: CASSLDSSGYTF.

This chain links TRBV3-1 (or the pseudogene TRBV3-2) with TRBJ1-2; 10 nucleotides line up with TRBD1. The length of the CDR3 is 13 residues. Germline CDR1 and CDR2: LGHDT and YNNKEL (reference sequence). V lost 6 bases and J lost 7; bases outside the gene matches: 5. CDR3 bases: TGTGCCAGCAGGGACAGGGGGGCCGTTGGCTACACCTTC. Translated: CASRDRGAVGYTF.

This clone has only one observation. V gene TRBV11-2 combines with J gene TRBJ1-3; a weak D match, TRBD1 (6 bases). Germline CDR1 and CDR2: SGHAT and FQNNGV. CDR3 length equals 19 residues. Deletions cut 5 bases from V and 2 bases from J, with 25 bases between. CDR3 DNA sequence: TGTGCCAGCAGCATTAACCGGGGGGGGACAAACGACGCTGGAAACACCATATATTTT. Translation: CASSINRGGTNDAGNTIYF.